The TCR beta chain under discussion was sequenced for a study of STAT5B mutations in CD4+ large granular lymphocyte leukemia. Study processing details: A productive frequency of 2.59 x 10-5 was the lowest detectable. TCRdb's copy holds only in-frame clones and misses some; the assay was immunoSEQ multiplex PCR. That table is the source of V, J and clone size, and D and trimming were worked out from the DNA. The sample has about 38,000 clones; 75% to 85% are singletons. Per germline, CDR1 MNHNS and CDR2 SASEGT. The CDR3 sequence is 15 residues long. V was pared by 4 bases and J by 2 bases, with 3 bases of the junction left unmatched.

The specimen was CD4+ T cells from blood buffy coats. The chain couples TRBV6-1 to TRBJ2-1, with 9 nucleotides matching TRBD1. The receptor was isolated from a human donor in good health. CDR3 sequence (DNA): TGTGCCAGCAGTGCGGGACAGGGACCCTACAATGAGCAGTTCTTC. Translating it yields CASSAGQGPYNEQFF.